The present entry profiles one T cell receptor beta chain with its context. The V gene's germline CDR1 is SQVTM and CDR2 ANQGSEA. CDR3 size: 11 residues. V was clipped by 4 bases and J by 7 bases, with 11 bases between them. The sample is drawn from a study of T-cell reconstitution after alpha-beta-depleted transplantation in children. Construction of the TCRbeta library involved unique molecular identifiers. One entry per CDR3 protein, called by TCRdb with MiXCR from the PCR reads. Here the sample spans some 460,000 distinct CDR3 sequences, about a sixth being singletons. Sequencing used PBMCs, mostly from graft donor cells, obtained 360 days after TCRalphabeta/CD19-depleted stem cell transplant. The genes are TRBV29-1 and TRBJ2-7; D gene unclear. This receptor was obtained from a boy in the first two years of life who had a stem cell transplant for Wiskott-Aldrich syndrome, so the T cells may come from the graft donor. The CDR3 sequence is CSVGFAEEQYF. In nucleotides, the CDR3 is TGCAGCGTTGGGTTTGCAGAAGAGCAGTACTTC.